Shown below are 30 T cell receptor beta chains from a single sample sequenced in a study of T cell responses to AZD1222 COVID-19 vaccine. Profiled with immunoSEQ multiplex PCR; TCRdb holds only in-frame clones, not every one. The sample holds 100,000 to 150,000 clones, approximately 90% seen once. Material: peripheral blood, obtained 28 days after the second AZD1222 dose. All receptors come from an adult who received the AZD1222 COVID-19 vaccine.

Note on this clone: A read error may account for a junction end that differs from germline. J is TRBJ1-1 and V is TRBV19; D unresolved. This CDR3 is built from 13 residues. Germline V gene data show CDR1 as LNHDA and CDR2 as SQIVND (reference sequence). The CDR3 coding sequence is TGTGCCAGTAGTGTTAGATCTCTTACCCAGGCTTTCTTC. Its translation is CASSVRSLTQAFF.

This sequence joins TRBV5-1 and TRBJ1-2; 9 nucleotides match TRBD1. Per germline, CDR1 SGHRS and CDR2 YFSETQ. With 4 bases clipped from V and 2 bases from J, the junction kept 3 bases outside the gene matches. The CDR3 is 14 residues long. CDR3 in amino acids: CASSRGQGNYGYTF. CDR3 DNA sequence: TGCGCCAGCAGCAGGGGACAGGGCAACTATGGCTACACCTTC.

The V call is TRBV2, the J call TRBJ1-2, with a tentative D call TRBD1 (6 bases). CDR1 SNHLY and CDR2 FYNNEI come from the germline V gene. The CDR3 sequence is 13 residues long. Trimming took off 8 bases at V and 6 bases at J, with 16 bases between the two ends. This CDR3 reads CASDRGQKDGYTF. CDR3 sequence (DNA): TGTGCCAGCGACCGAGGACAGAAGGATGGCTACACCTTC.

The table lists this clone with a few counts. J is TRBJ2-5 and V is TRBV9; tentative D call: TRBD1 (5 bases). V lost 0 bases to trimming and J lost 4 bases, with 13 bases between them. The CDR3 runs to 15 residues. Germline CDR1 is SGDLS and CDR2 is YYNGEE. The CDR3 is CASSVVPGWGETQYF. The CDR3 DNA reads TGTGCCAGCAGCGTAGTGCCAGGGTGGGGAGAGACCCAGTACTTC.

The rearrangement joins TRBV21-1 to TRBJ2-7; TRBD1, the D gene given by the table, was not confirmed from the DNA. TRBV21-1 is an annotated pseudogene. CDR3 length equals 16 residues. The CDR3 sequence is CASSAPDRQVFYEQYF. CDR3 nucleotide sequence: TGTGCCAGCAGCGCCCCTGATAGGCAGGTCTTTTACGAGCAGTACTTC.

CDR3 nucleotide sequence: TGCGCCAGCAGGAAGCCGACAGGAGAGAACTCTGGAAACACCATATATTTT. Amino acid sequence: CASRKPTGENSGNTIYF. The J gene is TRBJ1-3, the V gene TRBV10-1; maybe TRBD1 (6 bases). The CDR3 contains 17 residues. V was trimmed by 6 bases and J by 0 bases, leaving 18 bases between them. Per the germline V gene, CDR1 is WNHNN and CDR2 is SYGVQD (reference sequence).

V gene TRBV5-4 combines with J gene TRBJ1-3; D remains ambiguous. V was shortened by 0 bases and J by 0 bases, with 1 base between the two germline ends. CDR3 length: 13 residues. In germline, CDR1 is SGHNT, CDR2 YYREEE (reference sequence). The CDR3 sequence: CASSLDSGNTIYF. CDR3 nucleotide sequence: TGTGCCAGCAGCTTGGACTCTGGAAACACCATATATTTT.

The chain combines TRBV6-5 with TRBJ2-5; 7 positions agree with TRBD1. V dropped 5 bases and J dropped 5; count of bases not matched to a gene: 11. CDR1 and CDR2 from the germline V gene are MNHEY and SVGAGI. The CDR3 totals 15 residues. The CDR3 coding sequence is TGTGCCAGCAGTCGACAGGGAGCTGAGTTTGAGACCCAGTACTTC. It is translated as CASSRQGAEFETQYF.

This clone was seen once. The V call is TRBV28, the J call TRBJ1-5, with D possibly being TRBD1 (5 bases). Germline V gene data show CDR1 as MDHEN and CDR2 as SYDVKM. The length of the CDR3 is 14 residues. The germline V and J ends were trimmed by 7 bases and 6 bases, with 16 bases remaining between them. CDR3 sequence (DNA): TGTGCCAGCATCGCGTGGGGGTCGAGTCAGCCCCAGCATTTT. This translates into CASIAWGSSQPQHF.

This clone has a handful of counts. The chain employs TRBV16 and TRBJ2-4, with 10 bases that match TRBD2. Germline CDR1 is KGHSY and CDR2 is FQNENV. CDR3 size: 16 residues. The ends lost 0 bases at V and 8 bases at J; junction bases unmatched: 7. For the CDR3, the DNA is TGTGCCAGCAGCCAATCCGGAGGGACTAGCGTACACATTCAGTACTTC. Translation: CASSQSGGTSVHIQYF.

This rearrangement joins TRBV11-3 to TRBJ2-5, with D possibly being TRBD1 or TRBD2 (6 bases each). Trimming removed 2 bases at V and 2 bases at J, with 12 bases between. In germline, CDR1 is SGHNT, CDR2 YENEEA. The CDR3 is 15 amino acids. The chain's CDR3 is CASSLFGGPQETQYF. CDR3 bases: TGTGCCAGCAGCTTATTCGGGGGCCCTCAAGAGACCCAGTACTTC.

This chain connects TRBV9 to TRBJ1-1; D ambiguous. The CDR3 spans 13 residues. With 4 bases removed from V and 5 bases from J, the gap between germline ends came to 12 bases. Germline values: CDR1 SGDLS, CDR2 YYNGEE. CDR3 nucleotide sequence: TGTGCCAGCAGCCCCTATCGTGGTACTGAAGCTTTCTTT. This encodes CASSPYRGTEAFF.

The chain uses TRBV7-7 and TRBJ2-2, with D uncertain. The germline gives CDR1 SSHAT, CDR2 FNYEAQ (reference sequence). The CDR3 has 15 amino acids. V gave up 1 base and J gave up 1 base, with 7 bases separating them. CDR3 loop: CASSLGLGNTGELFF. The CDR3 region has the DNA TGTGCCAGCAGCTTAGGGTTGGGGAACACCGGGGAGCTGTTTTTT.

This chain connects TRBV14 to TRBJ2-3; 14 nucleotides match TRBD2. V lost 2 bases and J lost 2; bases outside the gene matches: 9. The CDR3 runs 19 residues. Germline assignment: CDR1 SGHDN and CDR2 FVKESK. CDR3 in DNA: TGTGCCAGCAGCCAACTACCGGGACTAGCGGGAGTGTACACAGATACGCAGTATTTT. Residues: CASSQLPGLAGVYTDTQYF. The whole variable domain, remainder taken from reference TRBV14 and TRBJ2-3, is EAGVTQFPSHSVIEKGQTVTLRCDPISGHDNLYWYRRVMGKEIKFLLHFVKESKQDESGMPNNRFLAERTGGTYSTLKVQPAELEDSGVYFCASSQLPGLAGVYTDTQYFGPGTRLTVL.

This chain uses TRBV7-9 with TRBJ2-1; D unclear. Trimming left V 8 bases short and J 8 bases short, with 13 bases between. The V gene's germline CDR1 is SEHNR and CDR2 FQNEAQ (reference sequence). This CDR3 is 12 amino acids long. CDR3 bases: TGTGCCAGCGAATCAGGTCGGGATGAGCAGTTCTTC. Amino acids: CASESGRDEQFF.

This chain joins TRBV4-2 and TRBJ2-7, with TRBD1 matching 7 bases. The CDR3 loop spans 15 amino acids. The germline V gene has CDR1 LGHNA and CDR2 YNFKEQ. The ends lost 0 bases at V and 0 bases at J; junction bases unmatched: 2. CDR3 in amino acids: CASSQDPGGSYEQYF. DNA for the CDR3: TGTGCCAGCAGCCAAGATCCAGGGGGCTCCTACGAGCAGTACTTC.

The gene calls are TRBV20-1 and TRBJ2-7, with D hard to call. Germline CDR1 is DFQATT and CDR2 is SNEGSKA (reference sequence). The V end was cut by 3 bases, the J end by 5 bases, with 8 bases between. The CDR3 is made up of 11 amino acids. CDR3 nucleotide sequence: TGCAGTGCTAGCGCCGACCACGAGCAGTACTTC. Its translation is CSASADHEQYF.

This sequence joins TRBV19 and TRBJ1-1; D perhaps matches TRBD1 (5 bases). In germline, CDR1 is LNHDA, CDR2 SQIVND (reference sequence). The CDR3 is 14 residues long. Trimming took 5 bases from V and 5 from J, leaving 15 bases between them. The CDR3 reads CASSSAGTVTEAFF. The CDR3 DNA sequence: TGTGCCAGTAGTTCCGCCGGGACGGTTACTGAAGCTTTCTTT.

The V call is TRBV30, the J call TRBJ1-1; no clear D. Between the trimmed V and J ends, which lost 3 bases and 1 base, there was a span of 12 bases. Per germline, CDR1 GTSNPN and CDR2 SVGIG (reference sequence). The CDR3 has 14 residues. This CDR3 is CAWSGKSWNTEAFF. The CDR3 DNA follows: TGTGCCTGGAGCGGCAAGTCCTGGAACACTGAAGCTTTCTTT. The full variable domain, rest sourced from reference TRBV30 and TRBJ1-1, is SQTIHQWPATLVQPVGSPLSLECTVEGTSNPNLYWYRQAAGRGLQLLFYSVGIGQISSEVPQNLSASRPQDRQFILSSKKLLLSDSGFYLCAWSGKSWNTEAFFGQGTRLTVV.

This chain connects TRBV6-5 to TRBJ1-2; the match to TRBD1 covers 7 bases. In germline, CDR1 is MNHEY, CDR2 SVGAGI. Germline trimming cut 2 bases from V and 1 base from J; bases unmatched to any gene: 1. The CDR3 is 14 amino acids. This CDR3 is CASSYRGLNYGYTF. The CDR3 DNA reads as TGTGCCAGCAGTTACAGGGGGCTTAACTATGGCTACACCTTC.

The chain employs TRBV18 and TRBJ1-1; possible D gene TRBD1, 5 bases. The germline gives CDR1 KGHSH, CDR2 LQKENI. V was pared by 0 bases and J by 6 bases, with 11 bases between. This CDR3 is built from 14 residues. The CDR3 sequence: CASSPPPGTPEAFF. The DNA for the CDR3 is TGTGCCAGCTCACCACCCCCGGGGACCCCTGAAGCTTTCTTT.

The chain couples TRBV7-3 to TRBJ2-2; D gene ambiguous. There are 14 residues in the CDR3. Germline V gene lookup returns CDR1 SGHTA and CDR2 FQGTGA. V was trimmed by 6 bases and J by 1 base, leaving 9 bases between them. As DNA, the CDR3 is TGTGCCAGCAGGCCGGGTTTGAACACCGGGGAGCTGTTTTTT. Its translation: CASRPGLNTGELFF.

This clone was seen only once. The genes are TRBV10-3 and TRBJ2-3; 8 positions agree with TRBD1. The J segment lost 1 base and the V segment lost 6 bases, leaving 9 bases of the junction unmatched. CDR3 length equals 16 residues. Germline loops: CDR1 ENHRY, CDR2 SYGVKD. The CDR3 region has the DNA TGTGCCATCAGAGAAAGCCGGACAGGGCGCACAGATACGCAGTATTTT. Protein sequence: CAIRESRTGRTDTQYF.

V is TRBV5-1 and J is TRBJ1-4; D gene uncertain. CDR1 and CDR2 from the germline V gene are SGHRS and YFSETQ. The CDR3 extends over 17 amino acids. The V end was cut by 4 bases, the J end by 4 bases, with 20 bases between. The CDR3 sequence is CASSPGRVIWSNEKLFF. For the CDR3, the DNA is TGCGCCAGCAGCCCTGGGAGGGTAATATGGAGTAATGAAAAACTGTTTTTT.

As DNA, the CDR3 is TGTGCCAGCAGCACGTCCACCTCAGGACAGTGGGGAAACACCATATATTTT. It is translated as CASSTSTSGQWGNTIYF. J is TRBJ1-3 and V is TRBV7-9; D may be TRBD1 (6 bases). Between the trimmed V and J ends, which lost 5 bases and 4 bases, there was a span of 21 bases. The CDR3 has 17 residues. Germline V gene sequence: CDR1 SEHNR, CDR2 FQNEAQ (reference sequence).

V usage is TRBV5-4 and J usage is TRBJ1-2; 9 nucleotides agree with TRBD1. Germline-derived CDR1 and CDR2 are SGHNT and YYREEE (reference sequence). The CDR3 is made up of 15 amino acids. J gave up 3 bases and V 0 bases, and 3 bases lay outside the gene matches. The CDR3 sequence: CASSLGDRAYYGYTF. The CDR3 DNA follows: TGTGCCAGCAGCTTGGGGGACAGGGCCTACTATGGCTACACCTTC.

This sequence joins TRBV5-6 and TRBJ1-1; D not certain. V lost 4 bases and J 2 bases, leaving 18 bases between the germline ends. This CDR3 spans 16 amino acids. Germline values: CDR1 SGHDT, CDR2 YYEEEE. CDR3 sequence reads: CASSPDSGRLNTEAFF. The DNA for the CDR3 is TGTGCCAGCAGCCCTGACTCGGGGAGACTAAACACTGAAGCTTTCTTT.

The chain employs TRBV28 and TRBJ2-3, with 13 bases identical to TRBD2. The CDR3 extends over 16 amino acids. Germline CDR1 and CDR2: MDHEN and SYDVKM. The V segment lost 6 bases and the J segment 3 bases; nucleotides outside the gene matches: 6. This CDR3 is CASSMLTSGRTDTQYF. The CDR3 bases are TGTGCCAGCAGCATGCTGACTAGCGGGAGGACAGATACGCAGTATTTT.

The rearrangement links TRBV5-4 to TRBJ2-3, with 10 bases aligning to TRBD1. Germline V gene data show CDR1 as SGHNT and CDR2 as YYREEE (reference sequence). The V segment lost 0 bases and the J segment 3 bases; nucleotides outside the gene matches: 4. The CDR3 spans 16 residues. The DNA for the CDR3 is TGTGCCAGCAGCTTGGCCGGGGACAGGGGAACAGATACGCAGTATTTT. This translates into CASSLAGDRGTDTQYF. The full variable domain, rest sourced from reference TRBV5-4 and TRBJ2-3, is ETGVTQSPTHLIKTRGQQVTLRCSSQSGHNTVSWYQQALGQGPQFIFQYYREEENGRGNFPPRFSGLQFPNYSSELNVNALELDDSALYLCASSLAGDRGTDTQYFGPGTRLTVL.

The chain joins TRBV6-1 to TRBJ2-3; possible D gene TRBD2, 5 bases. The length of the CDR3 is 15 residues. With 2 bases removed from V and 2 bases from J, the gap between germline ends came to 11 bases. Germline loops: CDR1 MNHNS, CDR2 SASEGT. CDR3 coding DNA: TGTGCCAGCAGTGAAAACACTAGTCCCACAGATACGCAGTATTTT. This translates into CASSENTSPTDTQYF.